Listed below are T cell receptor beta chains from one sample, sequenced in a study of tumor and adjacent non-tumor tissue in lung cancer. TCRdb itself ran the multiplex PCR reads through MiXCR, one entry per CDR3 protein. Found here are over 100,000 distinct CDR3 sequences, more than 60% of them singletons; the top ten hold under 45%. What was sequenced was lung tumor tissue. The receptors were sampled from a woman aged 60-75 years with non-small cell lung cancer. The CDR3 runs from the conserved cysteine through the conserved F or W. The D gene is left open where the match is weak. Where a row states a size, it is once, few, many or the class of an expanded clone; other rows omit it.

d_call clone_size j_call v_call cdr3_aa cdr3_nt
- - TRBJ1-1 TRBV10-3 CAISHGAREAFF TGTGCAATCAGCCATGGGGCCCGTGAAGCTTTCTTT
- - TRBJ2-7 TRBV11-3 CFSSLRAGVPYEQYF TGTTTCAGCAGCTTACGGGCAGGGGTCCCCTACGAGCAGTACTTC
- - TRBJ2-7 TRBV4-1 CACSQDRSDEQYF TGTGCCTGCAGTCAAGATAGGTCAGACGAGCAGTACTTC
- - TRBJ1-5 TRBV6-6 CASGVIEQPQHF TGTGCCAGCGGGGTTATTGAACAGCCCCAGCATTTT
- - TRBJ1-2 TRBV5-1 CASSPTDPNYGYTF TGCGCCAGCAGCCCAACAGACCCTAACTATGGCTACACCTTC
TRBD1 - TRBJ2-1 TRBV27 CASRGQGPVQHFNEQFF TGTGCCAGCCGTGGACAGGGGCCCGTACAACATTTCAATGAGCAGTTCTTC
- - TRBJ1-2 TRBV11-1 CASSFGSRSNYGYTF TGCGCCAGCAGCTTTGGGTCGAGATCTAACTATGGCTACACCTTC
TRBD1 - TRBJ1-2 TRBV6-2/TRBV6-3 CASNQNERDSDFKGNGYTF TGTGCCAGCAACCAAAATGAAAGGGACAGCGACTTTAAAGGCAATGGCTACACCTTC
- - TRBJ2-3 TRBV11-2 CATSLTDRQYF TGTGCCACCAGCTTAACAGATAGGCAGTACTTT
- - TRBJ2-3 TRBV11-2 CASNITDTQYF TGTGCTAGCAACATAACAGATACGCAATATTTT
- - TRBJ1-4 TRBV30 CARSVRFGETNEELFF TGTGCCCGGAGTGTACGTTTTGGGGAGACTAATGAAGAACTGTTTTTT
TRBD2 - TRBJ2-3 TRBV11-2 CTSSMGLVTDTQYF TGTACCAGCAGTATGGGACTAGTCACAGATACGCAGTATTTT
- - TRBJ2-5 TRBV10-3 CVIARTGGQETQYF TGTGTCATCGCCCGGACTGGGGGGCAAGAGACCCAGTACTTC
- once TRBJ1-2 TRBV6-5 CTSSYKGRIYGYTF TGTACCAGCAGTTATAAGGGGCGCATATATGGCTACACCTTC
- - TRBJ1-2 TRBV6-2/TRBV6-3 CASSYHTPLDGCSYGYTF TGTGCCAGCAGTTACCACACTCCCCTGGACGGCTGTTCCTATGGCTACACCTTC
- few TRBJ2-6 TRBV5-1 CASRLRTSGANVLTF TGCGCCAGCAGATTGAGGACGTCTGGGGCCAACGTCCTGACTTTC
- - TRBJ2-2 TRBV5-1 CASKTQGPATGELFF TGCGCCAGCAAAACCCAGGGTCCAGCCACCGGGGAGCTGTTTTTT
TRBD1 - TRBJ2-1 TRBV11-2 CASNLGTGVLSRFF TGTGCTAGCAACTTAGGGACAGGGGTCTTAAGTAGGTTCTTC
- - TRBJ1-2 TRBV20-1 CIAPESTHGYTF TGCATCGCTCCGGAAAGTACACATGGCTACACCTTC
- - TRBJ2-7 TRBV28 CASSRIGLSYERYF TGTGCCAGCAGTCGGATAGGACTCTCTTACGAGCGGTACTTC
- - TRBJ1-5 TRBV6-1 CASSECKTAMSNQPQHF TGTGCCAGCAGTGAGTGTAAGACGGCGATGAGCAATCAGCCCCAGCATTTT
- many TRBJ1-6 TRBV20-1 CSARGRDNSPLHF TGCAGTGCTAGAGGGAGAGATAATTCACCCCTCCACTTT
- - TRBJ1-1 TRBV11-3 CASSLDSSRGTETFF TGTGCTAGCAGCTTAGATTCGAGTAGAGGCACTGAAACTTTCTTT
TRBD2 - TRBJ2-1 TRBV4-2 CASSQGEREGPFKEQFF TGTGCCAGCAGCCAGGGTGAGCGGGAGGGCCCTTTTAAAGAACAGTTCTTC
- - TRBJ1-2 TRBV6-1 CASSEMWAGANHGYTF TGTGCCAGCAGTGAAATGTGGGCAGGGGCCAACCATGGCTATACCTTC
- many TRBJ2-7 TRBV6-2/TRBV6-3 CASSFGANYEQYF TGTGCCAGCAGTTTCGGGGCCAACTACGAGCAGTACTTC
TRBD2 - TRBJ2-7 TRBV4-3 CASSRLRRREGIEQYF TGCGCCAGCAGCCGACTCCGCAGGCGGGAGGGCATCGAGCAGTACTTC
- - TRBJ1-5 TRBV28 CASTLSIGGMKRQHF TGTGCCAGCACTTTATCCATCGGAGGGATGAAGCGCCAGCATTTT
- - TRBJ1-1 TRBV20-1 CSSRVRTVVDTEAFF TGCAGTTCTAGAGTGAGGACAGTGGTGGACACTGAAGCTTTCTTT
- - TRBJ2-2 TRBV20-1 CSARGTPGTGNTGELFF TGCAGTGCTAGAGGGACTCCCGGAACAGGCAACACCGGGGAGCTGTTTTTT
- - TRBJ2-3 TRBV11-2 CASSWGLVGGRDTQYF TGTGCTAGCAGTTGGGGGCTAGTGGGGGGCCGGGATACGCAGTATTTT
- - TRBJ1-1 TRBV11-1 CASSSLTGLNTEAFF TGTGCCAGTAGCTCCCTGACAGGACTGAACACTGAAGCTTTCTTT
TRBD2 - TRBJ2-4 TRBV29-1 CSAVLGPAGTIAKSIQYF TGCAGCGCCGTCTTAGGGCCAGCGGGGACCATAGCCAAAAGCATTCAGTACTTC
- - TRBJ1-4 TRBV7-8 CARSSKETGPYEILFF TGTGCCAGAAGCTCAAAGGAGACAGGCCCCTATGAAATACTGTTTTTT
- - TRBJ2-5 TRBV28 CASSSACAQYF TGTGCCAGCAGTTCCGCTTGTGCCCAGTACTTC
- - TRBJ1-1 TRBV10-3 CTIMGITEAFF TGTACCATCATGGGGATCACTGAAGCTTTCTTT
TRBD1 many TRBJ2-1 TRBV11-2 CASSRQGRNEQFF TGTGCCAGCAGCAGACAGGGGAGGAATGAGCAGTTCTTC
TRBD1 - TRBJ2-7 TRBV11-2 CASNSGTGAFHDQYF TGTGCCAGCAACTCGGGTACAGGGGCCTTTCACGATCAGTACTTC
- - TRBJ1-2 TRBV4-1 CASSQGIVTSGGYAF TGCGCCAGCAGCCAAGGAATAGTGACATCGGGCGGCTACGCCTTC
- - TRBJ2-4 TRBV6-2/TRBV6-3 CAGSYPGTAKNIQYF TGTGCCGGCAGTTACCCCGGGACGGCCAAAAACATTCAGTACTTC
- - TRBJ1-1 TRBV12-3/TRBV12-4 CASSLQVRGEAFF TGTGCCAGCAGTTTACAGGTAAGGGGTGAAGCTTTCTTT
- - TRBJ1-4 TRBV4-2 CDSSHDGLRGNEKVFF TGTGACAGCAGCCATGATGGACTCCGAGGGAATGAAAAAGTGTTTTTT
- few TRBJ1-1 TRBV5-1 CASSFTGNTEAFF TGCGCCAGCAGCTTTACAGGAAACACTGAAGCTTTCTTT
- - TRBJ2-7 TRBV29-1 CSVDRGAGEQYF TGCAGCGTTGATAGGGGGGCTGGCGAGCAGTACTTC
- - TRBJ1-6 TRBV5-4 CASSLTGPNSLLHF TGTGCCAGCAGCTTGACAGGGCCTAATTCACTCCTCCACTTT
- once TRBJ2-1 TRBV20-1 CSTLASYNEKFF TGCAGTACGCTAGCATCCTACAATGAGAAGTTCTTC
- - TRBJ2-5 TRBV6-6 CASTRGVEETQYF TGTGCCAGCACTCGAGGGGTTGAGGAGACCCAGTACTTC
TRBD2 - TRBJ2-1 TRBV7-8 CASSLASGGFHNEPFF TGTGCCAGCAGCTTAGCCTCGGGAGGTTTTCACAATGAGCCGTTTTTC
TRBD1 - TRBJ1-1 TRBV28 CVSSLSGTGGSTEDFF TGTGTCAGCAGTTTATCGGGAACAGGGGGTAGCACTGAAGATTTCTTT
TRBD2 many TRBJ2-1 TRBV20-1 CSASPAHSSGYNEQFF TGCAGTGCTAGCCCTGCCCATTCTAGCGGCTACAATGAGCAGTTCTTC
- - TRBJ2-3 TRBV10-3 CAIRDSYEINTQYF TGTGCCATCAGGGACAGTTATGAGATTAATACGCAGTATTTT
- - TRBJ2-2 TRBV11-3 CASSFNRQGRELFF TGTGCCAGCAGCTTCAATCGGCAAGGTAGGGAGCTGTTTTTT
- - TRBJ2-1 TRBV6-2/TRBV6-3 CVSSYSDANEQFF TGTGTCAGCAGTTACTCGGACGCAAATGAGCAGTTCTTC
- - TRBJ1-2 TRBV30 CAWGAWSGIYDYTF TGTGCCTGGGGGGCATGGAGTGGGATTTATGACTACACATTC
- - TRBJ1-1 TRBV20-1 CSTRDADKAVNIEAFF TGCAGTACTAGAGATGCCGACAAGGCGGTGAACATTGAAGCTTTCTTT
- - TRBJ2-1 TRBV20-1 CSARHGVRYSFNEQFF TGCAGTGCTAGACACGGGGTTCGCTACTCCTTCAATGAGCAGTTCTTC
- many TRBJ2-1 TRBV20-1 CSAASTSQIDNEQFF TGCAGTGCTGCTAGCACCTCCCAGATCGACAATGAGCAGTTCTTC
TRBD1 many TRBJ2-1 TRBV6-2/TRBV6-3 CASSPRDSSYNEQFF TGTGCCAGCAGTCCCAGGGACAGCTCCTACAATGAGCAGTTCTTC
TRBD1 - TRBJ1-5 TRBV29-1 CSVGDSRGGQPQHF TGCAGCGTCGGGGACAGTAGGGGCGGGCAGCCCCAGCATTTT